This T cell receptor beta chain was identified during a study of cutaneous CD30+ T cell lymphoproliferative disorder and hepatitis E (dated by TCRdb to the late 2010s). This clone was picked up one time. No antigen is known for it. Per-nucleotide qualities are absent, and no much larger clonotype sits a single base away. Library preparation used the immunoSEQ multiplex PCR assay. TCRdb limited this immuneACCESS table to in-frame rearrangements with V and J called. A share of clones is missing; checked studies link under half to unresolved V genes, and the rest is unexplained. The sample profile shows 900 to 1,100 clones; 86% of them were found once. About three quarters of the sample comes from the top ten. V and J are truncated by 3 bases and 3 bases respectively, leaving an intervening sequence of 12 bases. The CDR3 spans 15 residues, from the cysteine through the phenylalanine. Only the CDR3 part of the read is kept: 45 bases, read in frame from the first base. CDR1 and CDR2, looked up from the germline V gene (reference sequence), are LNHNV and YYDKDF.

The sample was skin tissue. The sequence links TRBV15 to TRBJ2-1; the D gene is possibly TRBD1 or TRBD2, each agreeing over 5 bases. This TCR derives from a human donor with a cutaneous T cell lymphoproliferative disorder associated with hepatitis E virus. The sequenced DNA: TGTGCCACCAGCAGCTCCGGGACCTTCTACAATGAGCAGTTCTTC. Its product reads: CATSSSGTFYNEQFF.